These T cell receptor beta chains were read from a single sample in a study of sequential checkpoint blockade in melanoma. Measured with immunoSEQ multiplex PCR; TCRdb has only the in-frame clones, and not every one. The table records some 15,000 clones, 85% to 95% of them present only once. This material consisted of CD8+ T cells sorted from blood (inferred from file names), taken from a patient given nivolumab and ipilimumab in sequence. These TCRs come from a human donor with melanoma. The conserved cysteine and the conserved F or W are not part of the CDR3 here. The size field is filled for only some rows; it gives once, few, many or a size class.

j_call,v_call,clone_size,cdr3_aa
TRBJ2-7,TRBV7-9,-,ASSFNFYEQY
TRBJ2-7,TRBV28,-,ASSSLLAGMVREQY
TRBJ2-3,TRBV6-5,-,ASAHPTDTQY
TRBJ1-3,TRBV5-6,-,ASSWGSLGFGNTIY
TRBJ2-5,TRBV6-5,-,ALGTGGKETQY
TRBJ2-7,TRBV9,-,ASSPGGLNEQY
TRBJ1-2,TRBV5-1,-,ASSRDRTFGGYT
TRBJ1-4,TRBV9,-,ASSAKTGFNEKLF
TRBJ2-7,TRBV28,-,ASSLGKGQGREQY
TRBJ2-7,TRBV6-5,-,ASRDRTGPEQY
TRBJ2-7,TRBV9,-,ASSVSRDTLPYEQY
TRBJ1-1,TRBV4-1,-,ASSQALGENTEAF
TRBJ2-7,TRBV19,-,ASRQRAHYEQY
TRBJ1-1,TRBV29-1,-,SVEDGRGRVVEAF
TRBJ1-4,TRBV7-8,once,ASSLGGLLTTNEKLF
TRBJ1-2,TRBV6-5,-,ASSYQGGQKYGYT
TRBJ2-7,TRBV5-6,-,ASSLMGLSYEQY
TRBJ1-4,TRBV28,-,ASRNGGGEKLF
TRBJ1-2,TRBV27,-,ASSSGSIPYGYT
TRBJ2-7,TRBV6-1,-,ASSVWGAYEQY
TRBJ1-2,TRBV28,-,ASSSPGTVNYGYT
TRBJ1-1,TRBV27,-,ASSLTGITEAF
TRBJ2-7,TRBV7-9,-,ASRDRDSYEQY
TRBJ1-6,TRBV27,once,ASTTLTGGRSPLH
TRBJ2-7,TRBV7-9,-,ASSPRGYEQY
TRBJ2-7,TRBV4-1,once,ASSQVLGASYEQY
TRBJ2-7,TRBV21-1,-,ASKLAGEKYEQY
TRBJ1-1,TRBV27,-,ASSLGDSTEAF
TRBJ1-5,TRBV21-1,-,ASSKTQFSLPINNQPQH
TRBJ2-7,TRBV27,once,ASSLGDKPYEQY
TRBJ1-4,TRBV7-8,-,ASSLGQGEGEKLF
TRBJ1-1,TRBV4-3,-,ASSQDPGDLAEAF
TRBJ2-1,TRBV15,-,ATSILRGNEQF
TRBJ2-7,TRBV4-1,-,ASSDGTGQTYEQY
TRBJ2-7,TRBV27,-,ASSSTVLYEQY
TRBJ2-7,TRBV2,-,ASSEAGQGVTYEQY
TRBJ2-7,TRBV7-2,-,ASSSPGGYEQY
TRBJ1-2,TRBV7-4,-,ASSSYTGSGGYT
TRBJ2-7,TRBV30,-,AWSTGTGAYEQY
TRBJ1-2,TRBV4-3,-,ASSQDRRFYGYT
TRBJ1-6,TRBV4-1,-,ASSVSQRPNSPLH
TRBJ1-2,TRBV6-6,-,ASSYWDRGDGYT
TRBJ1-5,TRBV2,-,ASRVGQLNQPQH
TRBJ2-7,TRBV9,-,ASSVGVGGYEQY
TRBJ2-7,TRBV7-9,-,ASSSPSGSIYEQY
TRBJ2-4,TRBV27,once,ASSLGGGIKNIQY
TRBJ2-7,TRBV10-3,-,AISPGTSPYEQY
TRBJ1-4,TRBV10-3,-,AISTTGTNEKLF
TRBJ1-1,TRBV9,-,ASSVTMRGTEAF
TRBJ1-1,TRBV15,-,ATSTGQGNTEAF